This TCR beta chain was sequenced in a study of T-cell reconstitution after alpha-beta-depleted transplantation in children. Researchers prepared the TCRbeta library using unique molecular identifiers, the study reports. TCRdb re-called the PCR reads through MiXCR, storing one row per CDR3 protein. This sample has 250,000 to 300,000 distinct CDR3 sequences; 9.9% occur once, and the top ten carry roughly 9.1%. This clonotype has more than one count but fewer than ten. V lost 1 base and J lost 4, with 11 bases in between. The CDR3 runs 14 residues. The germline V gene encodes CDR1 MNHEY and CDR2 SMNVEV (reference sequence).

Sequenced here: PBMCs from the stem cell graft donor, sampled from the stem cell graft. J is TRBJ2-7 and V is TRBV27, with D possibly being TRBD2 (5 bases). This receptor was taken from a human donor who donated a stem cell graft to a child with SCID. CDR3 sequence (DNA): TGTGCCAGCAGTTTATGGGCCGGGGTTTACGAGCAGTACTTC. Translation: CASSLWAGVYEQYF.